This entry concerns a single T cell receptor (beta chain). The target antigen is unknown. The CDR3 length is 16 residues. CDR1 is PRHDT and CDR2 is FYEKMQ in the germline V gene (reference sequence). J gave up 5 bases and V 5 bases, and 5 bases lay outside the gene matches. This entry comes from a study of cytomegalovirus exposure and HLA in healthy donors. Findings of the study overall: TRBV6-2, TRBV6-3 and some other V segments were excluded as indistinguishable.

Primers included in the PCR were 60 Vbeta and 13 Jbeta primers. TCRdb's copy holds only in-frame clones and misses some; the assay was immunoSEQ multiplex PCR. The data show some 200,000 clones, over 65% seen once. The V and J genes are TRBV13 and TRBJ2-2; TRBD2 agrees at 13 bases. This clonotype was sampled from a man aged 40-50 years in good health and CMV-seronegative. The sequenced sample consisted of PBMCs. Here the CDR3 reads CASSPQGLAGTGELFF. CDR3 sequence (DNA): TGTGCCAGCAGCCCACAGGGACTAGCGGGGACCGGGGAGCTGTTTTTT.